The 7 T cell receptor beta chains listed next were all sequenced from one sample in a study of cytomegalovirus exposure and HLA in healthy donors. Both 60 Vbeta primers and 13 Jbeta primers went into the PCR. Repertoires were generated with immunoSEQ multiplex PCR, while TCRdb's copy carries only in-frame clones and drops some. The sample shows roughly 98,000 clones, approximately 70% of them seen only once. The sample taken for sequencing was PBMCs. Receptors originate from a man aged 50 to 60 in good health and CMV-seronegative.

The V and J genes are TRBV9 and TRBJ2-1; TRBD1 matches at 10 bases. The V segment lost 3 bases and the J segment 8 bases; nucleotides outside the gene matches: 11. Germline CDR1 and CDR2: SGDLS and YYNGEE. This CDR3 has 16 residues. CDR3 region: CASSASPGTGVYEQFF. CDR3 nucleotides: TGTGCCAGCAGCGCATCCCCCGGGACAGGGGTCTATGAGCAGTTCTTC.

V and J are TRBV19 and TRBJ2-7; D is perhaps TRBD1 (5 bases). With 8 bases removed from V and 2 bases from J, the gap between germline ends came to 16 bases. The CDR3 has 14 amino acids. Germline lookup yields CDR1 LNHDA and CDR2 SQIVND (reference sequence). In nucleotides, the CDR3 is TGTGCCAGTCGTGATAGATTAGGGGCCTACGAGCAGTACTTC. It is translated as CASRDRLGAYEQYF.

This clone was detected once. The genes are TRBV30 and TRBJ1-3, with D hard to call. V lost 0 bases to trimming and J lost 2 bases, with 8 bases between them. In germline, CDR1 is GTSNPN, CDR2 SVGIG (reference sequence). The CDR3 sequence is 14 residues long. The CDR3 region has the DNA TGTGCCTGGAGTGTGGGAGGGACTGGAAACACCATATATTTT. Translating it yields CAWSVGGTGNTIYF.

This clone was picked up a small number of times. V is TRBV6-1 and J is TRBJ2-7; maybe TRBD1 (5 bases). The CDR3 is 15 amino acids. CDR1 MNHNS and CDR2 SASEGT come from the germline V gene. Trimming removed 4 bases at V and 0 bases at J, with 13 bases between. CDR3: CASSVRTHSSYEQYF. CDR3 in DNA: TGTGCCAGCAGTGTGCGGACACACAGCTCCTACGAGCAGTACTTC.

The chain carries TRBV28 and TRBJ2-1; D is uncertain. This CDR3 comprises 14 residues. CDR1 is MDHEN and CDR2 is SYDVKM in the germline V gene. V dropped 5 bases and J dropped 0 bases, with 8 bases sitting between them. CDR3 nucleotide sequence: TGTGCCAGCAGTGAAATTAGCTCCTACAATGAGCAGTTCTTC. It encodes CASSEISSYNEQFF.

The chain employs TRBV7-9 and TRBJ1-5, with TRBD1 matching 8 bases. From germline, CDR1 is SEHNR and CDR2 FQNEAQ (reference sequence). This CDR3 has 17 residues. Unmatched junction bases numbered 13, after V lost 4 bases and J lost 5 bases. The CDR3 coding sequence is TGTGCCAGCAGCTCGACAGGGGCCCACCATGGGGATCAGCCCCAGCATTTT. The encoded protein is CASSSTGAHHGDQPQHF.

This chain uses TRBV19 with TRBJ1-2; 10 bases align to TRBD1. V shed 6 bases, J shed 4 bases, and the junction held 11 bases outside the gene matches. CDR1 is LNHDA, CDR2 SQIVND, per germline (reference sequence). The CDR3 runs 16 residues. In DNA, the CDR3 is TGTGCCAGTAGCTCCGCTTCCGGGACAGGGGTCTATGGCTACACCTTC. Translated, it gives CASSSASGTGVYGYTF. The whole variable domain, remainder taken from reference TRBV19 and TRBJ1-2, is DGGITQSPKYLFRKEGQNVTLSCEQNLNHDAMYWYRQDPGQGLRLIYYSQIVNDFQKGDIAEGYSVSREKKESFPLTVTSAQKNPTAFYLCASSSASGTGVYGYTFGSGTRLTVV.